The entry below describes one TCR beta chain. Primers: 60 Vbeta forward and 13 Jbeta reverse. The assay was immunoSEQ multiplex PCR, and TCRdb's table has in-frame clones only and misses some. The sample lists 89,000 or so clones; 70% to 75% were seen once. The data are from a study of cytomegalovirus exposure and HLA in healthy donors. The ends lost 2 bases at V and 7 bases at J; junction bases unmatched: 5. The CDR3 contains 15 residues. The germline gives CDR1 SGHAT, CDR2 FQNNGV. The sequence was obtained from a man in his sixties in good health and CMV-seronegative. The sample consisted of PBMCs. The rearrangement joins TRBV11-2 to TRBJ2-1, with 10 bases matching TRBD2. The CDR3 loop reads CASSLSGGALNEQFF. In DNA form, the CDR3 reads TGTGCCAGCAGCTTAAGCGGGGGGGCTCTGAATGAGCAGTTCTTC.